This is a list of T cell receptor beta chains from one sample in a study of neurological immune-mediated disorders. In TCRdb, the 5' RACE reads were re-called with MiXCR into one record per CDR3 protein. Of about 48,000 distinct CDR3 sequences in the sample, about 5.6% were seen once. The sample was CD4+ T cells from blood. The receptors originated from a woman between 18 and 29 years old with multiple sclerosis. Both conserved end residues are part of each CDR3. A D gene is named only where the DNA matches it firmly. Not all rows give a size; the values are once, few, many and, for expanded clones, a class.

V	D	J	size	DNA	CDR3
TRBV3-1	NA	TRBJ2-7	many	TGTGCCAGCAGCCGACAGAGCGAGCAGTACTTC	CASSRQSEQYF
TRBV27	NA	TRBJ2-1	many	TGTGCCAGCTCACCACGGGGTTTTGGTAGAAAGTTCTTC	CASSPRGFGRKFF
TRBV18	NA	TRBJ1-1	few	TGTGCCAGCTCACCACAGGGGATGTTTACTGAAGCTTTCTTT	CASSPQGMFTEAFF
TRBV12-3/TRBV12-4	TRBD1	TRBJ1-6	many	TGTGCCAGCAGTTTCACAGGGGGCCCACCCCTCCACTTT	CASSFTGGPPLHF
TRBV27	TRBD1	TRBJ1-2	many	TGTGCCAGCAGCTTCCAGCACAGGGGGCGGTGGGACTATGGCTACACCTTC	CASSFQHRGRWDYGYTF
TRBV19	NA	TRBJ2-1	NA	TGTGCCAGTAGAGTACAGGGTAGCTCCTACAATGAGCAGTTCTTC	CASRVQGSSYNEQFF
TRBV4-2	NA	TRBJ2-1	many	TGTGCCAGCAGCCAAGGAGGGAATGAGCAGTTCTTC	CASSQGGNEQFF
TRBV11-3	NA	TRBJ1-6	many	TGTGCCAGCAGCATCTTTAATTCACCCCTCCACTTT	CASSIFNSPLHF
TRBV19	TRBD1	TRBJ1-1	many	TGTGCCAGTAGTATCGGACAGGGGGCTAACGGAGCTTTCTTT	CASSIGQGANGAFF
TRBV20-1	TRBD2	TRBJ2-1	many	TGCAGTGCTAGGCGTTTTGGCGGGGGGAACAATGAGCAGTTCTTC	CSARRFGGGNNEQFF
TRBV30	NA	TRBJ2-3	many	TGTGCCTGGGGCCGCGGGATCCCGGGGACAGATACGCAGTATTTT	CAWGRGIPGTDTQYF
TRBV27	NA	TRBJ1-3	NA	TGTGCCAGCAGCCTCCAGGGGAATGCAAACACCATATATTTT	CASSLQGNANTIYF
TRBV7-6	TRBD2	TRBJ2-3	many	TGTGCCAGCAGCGGTACTAGCGGGAGGGCCAGGGATACGCAGTATTTT	CASSGTSGRARDTQYF
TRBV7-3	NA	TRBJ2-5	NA	TGTGCCAGCAGCCCCAATTGGGAGAAAGAGACCCAGTACTTC	CASSPNWEKETQYF
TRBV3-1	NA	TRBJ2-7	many	TGTGCCAGCAGCCTAGCCTTGGGCGAGCAGTACTTC	CASSLALGEQYF
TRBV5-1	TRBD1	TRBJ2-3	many	TGCGCCAGCAGCAACGGACAGGGTACGGATACGCAGTATTTT	CASSNGQGTDTQYF
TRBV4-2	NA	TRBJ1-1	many	TGTGCCAGCAGCCAAGATCCCCGGGACTCCTTGAACACTGAAGCTTTCTTT	CASSQDPRDSLNTEAFF
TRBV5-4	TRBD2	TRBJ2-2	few	TGTGCCAGCAGCTTGGCCGCGGGAGGGCCAATCGGGGAGCTGTTTTTT	CASSLAAGGPIGELFF
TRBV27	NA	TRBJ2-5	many	TGTGCCAGCAGTTTATACGGGTCACAAGAGACCCAGTACTTC	CASSLYGSQETQYF
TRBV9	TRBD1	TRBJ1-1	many	TGTGCCAGCAGCGTAGGGGACAGCCTGAACACTGAAGCTTTCTTT	CASSVGDSLNTEAFF
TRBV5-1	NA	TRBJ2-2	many	TGCGCCAGCAGCTATAAAACAGGGAACACCGGGGAGCTGTTTTTT	CASSYKTGNTGELFF
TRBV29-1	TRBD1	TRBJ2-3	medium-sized	TGCAGCGTTGCGTCAGGGGGCTTCACAGATACGCAGTATTTT	CSVASGGFTDTQYF
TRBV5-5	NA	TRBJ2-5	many	TGTGCCAGCAGCCCCGGCGGCCCTGAAGAGACCCAGTACTTC	CASSPGGPEETQYF
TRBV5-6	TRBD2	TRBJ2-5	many	TGTGCCAGCAGTTACGGACTAGCGGGAAACGGGAAGACCCAGTACTTC	CASSYGLAGNGKTQYF
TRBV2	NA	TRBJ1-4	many	TGTGCCAGCAGTGACAGGGCAACTAATGAAAAACTGTTTTTT	CASSDRATNEKLFF
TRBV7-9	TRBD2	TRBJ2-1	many	TGTGCCAGCAGCTTAGCGGGACTAGCGGGAGGCAATGAGCAGTTCTTC	CASSLAGLAGGNEQFF
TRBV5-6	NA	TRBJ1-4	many	TGTGCCAGCAGCTTGGCCGGCCAGACAAGGCGAAAACTGTTTTTT	CASSLAGQTRRKLFF
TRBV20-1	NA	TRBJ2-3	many	TGCAGTGCCCGCCTTGGAGATACGCAGTATTTT	CSARLGDTQYF
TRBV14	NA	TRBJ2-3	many	TGTGCCAGCAGCCTTCGAGGGTCAGATACGCAGTATTTT	CASSLRGSDTQYF
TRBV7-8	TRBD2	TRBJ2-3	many	TGTGCCAGCAGCACCCAACTAGCGGGAAGGGATACGCAGTATTTT	CASSTQLAGRDTQYF
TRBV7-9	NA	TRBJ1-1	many	TGTGCCAGCAGCTCCGGATGGGGGAACACTGAAGCTTTCTTT	CASSSGWGNTEAFF
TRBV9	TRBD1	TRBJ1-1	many	TGTGCCAGCAGCCCGCGGGACAGTCCATTTGAAGCTTTCTTT	CASSPRDSPFEAFF
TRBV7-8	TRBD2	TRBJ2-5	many	TGTGCCAGCAGCTTAGAGGTCCCGGGACTAGCGGGAGGGGAGACCCAGTACTTC	CASSLEVPGLAGGETQYF
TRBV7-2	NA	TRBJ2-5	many	TGTGCCAGCAGCCGACAACAGGGGACTCAAGAGACCCAGTACTTC	CASSRQQGTQETQYF
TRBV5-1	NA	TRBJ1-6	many	TGCGCCAGCAGCCCACGGACAGACCCGAGCTCCTATAATTCACCCCTCCACTTT	CASSPRTDPSSYNSPLHF
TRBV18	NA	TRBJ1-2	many	TGTGCCAGCTCGCCGAACAGGGACTATGGCTACACCTTC	CASSPNRDYGYTF
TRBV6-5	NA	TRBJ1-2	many	TGTGCCAGCAGCCCCGACAGGCTTAACTATGGCTACACCTTC	CASSPDRLNYGYTF
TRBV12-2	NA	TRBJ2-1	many	TGTGCAAGTCGCTTAGTCTCGTGGGAAAATCACAATGAGCAGTTCTTC	CASRLVSWENHNEQFF
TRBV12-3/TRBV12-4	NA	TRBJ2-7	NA	TGTGCCAGCAGTTTTGCACAGTCCTCCTACGAGCAGTACTTC	CASSFAQSSYEQYF
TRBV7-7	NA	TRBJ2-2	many	TGTGCTAGCAGCAGGGATATAGCCGGGGAGCTGTTTTTT	CASSRDIAGELFF
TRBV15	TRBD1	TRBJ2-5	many	TGTGCCACCAGGACGGGACAGATCGAAGAGACCCAGTACTTC	CATRTGQIEETQYF
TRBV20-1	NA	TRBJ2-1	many	TGCAGTGCTAGAGGGTACGGCAGGAATGAGCAGTTCTTC	CSARGYGRNEQFF
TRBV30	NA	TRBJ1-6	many	TGTGCCTGGAGTACAGGGACACCCCTCCACTTT	CAWSTGTPLHF
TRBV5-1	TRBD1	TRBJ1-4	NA	TGCGCCAGCAGCTCGGACAGGGGAAATGAAAAACTGTTTTTT	CASSSDRGNEKLFF
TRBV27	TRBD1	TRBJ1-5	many	TGTGCCAGCAGTTTATCAGGAGGGGGCCATCAGCCCCAGCATTTT	CASSLSGGGHQPQHF
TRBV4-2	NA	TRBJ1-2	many	TGTGCCAGCAGCCAAGATCCTTGGGAGATCGGTGGCTACACCTTC	CASSQDPWEIGGYTF
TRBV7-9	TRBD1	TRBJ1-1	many	TGTGCCAGCAGCTCCACAGGGGGCGGGATGAACACTGAAGCTTTCTTT	CASSSTGGGMNTEAFF